These 26 T cell receptor beta chains were all obtained from the same sample, sequenced in a study of T cell responses to AZD1222 COVID-19 vaccine. Method: immunoSEQ multiplex PCR; TCRdb's copy keeps in-frame clones and lacks some. The table shows some 100,000 clones, with approximately 91% occurring only once. The starting material was peripheral blood, obtained on day 0 of AZD1222 vaccination. The receptors were sampled from an adult in good health.

The gene calls are TRBV6-5 and TRBJ2-7, with D possibly called TRBD1 or TRBD2 (5 bases each). Per the germline V gene, CDR1 is MNHEY and CDR2 is SVGAGI. V lost 6 bases, J lost 6 bases, and 18 bases lay in between. The CDR3 has 14 amino acids. The CDR3 loop is CASRSGTTIPEQYF. Written as DNA, the CDR3 is TGTGCCAGCAGATCAGGGACGACGATTCCCGAGCAGTACTTC.

This chain connects TRBV30 to TRBJ2-5; 8 bases fit TRBD2. V was pared by 5 bases and J by 5 bases, with 7 bases of the junction left unmatched. Germline loops: CDR1 GTSNPN, CDR2 SVGIG (reference sequence). The CDR3 extends over 13 amino acids. Here the CDR3 DNA reads TGTGCCTGGGGAGGACTAGCCCGGGAGACCCAGTACTTC. Residues: CAWGGLARETQYF.

CDR3 nucleotide sequence: TGTGCCAGCAGTTCGGGACAGGGTTCTGAAGCTTTCTTT. This encodes CASSSGQGSEAFF. The chain recombines TRBV28 with TRBJ1-1; 9 bases match TRBD1. With 4 bases clipped from V and 6 bases from J, the junction kept 3 bases outside the gene matches. This CDR3 contains 13 residues. CDR1 and CDR2 (germline): MDHEN, SYDVKM.

The V and J genes are TRBV19 and TRBJ1-5, with TRBD1 matching 7 bases. V gave up 7 bases and J gave up 5 bases; unmatched junction bases: 5. The CDR3 length is 13 residues. Germline-derived CDR1 and CDR2 are LNHDA and SQIVND (reference sequence). CDR3: CASTGTVYQPQHF. As DNA, the CDR3 is TGTGCCAGTACCGGGACAGTTTATCAGCCCCAGCATTTT.

The V and J genes are TRBV9 and TRBJ2-3; D is uncertain. Germline V lookup: CDR1 SGDLS, CDR2 YYNGEE. The CDR3 sequence is 12 residues long. The V end lost 4 bases, the J end lost 8 bases, and 11 bases lay between the germline ends. The CDR3 loop is CASSQHSGTQYF. The CDR3 DNA sequence: TGTGCCAGCAGCCAACACTCGGGTACGCAGTATTTT.

The chain uses TRBV5-1 and TRBJ2-6; no firm D call. V was clipped by 2 bases and J by 2 bases, with 5 bases between them. Germline lookup yields CDR1 SGHRS and CDR2 YFSETQ. This CDR3 comprises 14 residues. The CDR3 DNA sequence: TGCGCCAGCAGCTTCTGGGCTGGGGCCAACGTCCTGACTTTC. This gives the protein CASSFWAGANVLTF.

The chain has TRBV6-4 and TRBJ2-3; perhaps TRBD1 as D (7 bases). This CDR3 is built from 16 residues. Trimming left V 6 bases short and J 3 bases short, with 19 bases between. The germline V gene encodes CDR1 MRHNA and CDR2 SNTAGT. The CDR3 here is CASSRRWQGGTDTQYF. The CDR3 DNA is TGTGCCAGCAGCCGCCGCTGGCAGGGGGGAACAGATACGCAGTATTTT.

The rearrangement joins TRBV6-2 or TRBV6-3 to TRBJ2-3; D possibly corresponds to TRBD1 (6 bases). V gave up 5 bases and J gave up 9 bases, with 15 bases separating them. Per the germline V gene, CDR1 is MNHEY and CDR2 is SVGEGT. The CDR3 loop spans 13 amino acids. The CDR3 loop reads CASSLDRLKTQYF. The CDR3 bases are TGTGCCAGCAGTCTAGACAGGCTGAAAACGCAGTATTTT.

V usage is TRBV7-2 and J usage is TRBJ1-1; D not certain. The CDR3 loop spans 13 amino acids. CDR1 is SGHTA, CDR2 FQGNSA, per germline. The ends were cut back, 1 base at V and 0 bases at J, with 3 bases in the middle. CDR3 sequence reads: CASSLDLNTEAFF. CDR3 sequence (DNA): TGTGCCAGCAGCTTAGACCTGAACACTGAAGCTTTCTTT.

V usage is TRBV12-3 or TRBV12-4 and J usage is TRBJ1-2; D gene ambiguous. The CDR3 length is 13 residues. V gave up 4 bases and J gave up 2 bases, with 8 bases separating them. The CDR3 region is CASSSTPNYGYTF. Written as DNA, the CDR3 is TGTGCCAGCAGTTCTACTCCCAACTATGGCTACACCTTC.

The chain recombines TRBV7-3 with TRBJ1-5; no clear D gene. Trimming stripped 5 bases from V and 4 bases from J, with 9 bases between. The germline V gene has CDR1 SGHTA and CDR2 FQGTGA. This CDR3 region has 13 residues. The CDR3 DNA reads as TGTGCCAGCAGCCCGGACGGTAATCAGCCCCAGCATTTT. Amino acid sequence: CASSPDGNQPQHF.

This clone was seen just once. DNA for the CDR3: TGTGCCATCGGCAGGGGTCTCCGAAACTCTGGAAACACCATATATTTT. Amino acids: CAIGRGLRNSGNTIYF. J is TRBJ1-3 and V is TRBV10-3, with D perhaps TRBD1 (6 bases). Germline CDR1 is ENHRY and CDR2 is SYGVKD. V gave up 8 bases and J gave up 0 bases, with 17 bases separating them. The CDR3 has 16 residues.

J is TRBJ2-3 and V is TRBV19; D gene uncertain. Germline loops: CDR1 LNHDA, CDR2 SQIVND (reference sequence). The CDR3 contains 15 residues. V lost 4 bases, J lost 1 base, and 12 bases lay in between. The CDR3 sequence: CASSTGPYGTDTQYF. CDR3 coding DNA: TGTGCCAGTAGTACGGGTCCCTATGGCACAGATACGCAGTATTTT.

The chain has TRBV28 and TRBJ2-2, with 10 bases fitting TRBD2. Trimming cost V 5 bases and J 6 bases; bases outside gene matches: 6. Per germline, CDR1 MDHEN and CDR2 SYDVKM. This CDR3 contains 15 residues. The CDR3 loop reads CASSPRSGGAGELFF. The CDR3 nucleotides are TGTGCCAGCAGTCCCCGGAGCGGGGGGGCCGGGGAGCTGTTTTTT.

This clone was seen only once. The chain uses TRBV29-1 and TRBJ2-5; 7 nucleotides agree with TRBD1. The CDR3 runs 13 residues. In germline, CDR1 is SQVTM, CDR2 ANQGSEA. Trimming cost V 2 bases and J 5 bases; bases outside gene matches: 5. The CDR3 DNA follows: TGCAGCGTTGAAAAGGGGGCGGTGGAGACCCAGTACTTC. Its protein product is CSVEKGAVETQYF. The entire variable domain, with the rest obtained from reference TRBV29-1 and TRBJ2-5, is as follows: SAVISQKPSRDICQRGTSLTIQCQVDSQVTMMFWYRQQPGQSLTLIATANQGSEATYESGFVIDKFPISRPNLTFSTLTVSNMSPEDSSIYLCSVEKGAVETQYFGPGTRLLVL.

CDR3 sequence: CASRGTSVYNEQFF. CDR3 bases: TGTGCCAGCAGGGGGACTAGCGTTTACAATGAGCAGTTCTTC. The chain couples TRBV27 to TRBJ2-1; TRBD2 matches at 10 bases. CDR3 length: 14 residues. V was pared by 6 bases and J by 4 bases, with 3 bases of the junction left unmatched. The germline gives CDR1 MNHEY, CDR2 SMNVEV (reference sequence).

CDR3 bases: TGTGCCAGCAGCTTAGCAGGGGACGGTGGCTACACCTTC. Residues: CASSLAGDGGYTF. The rearrangement links TRBV7-2 to TRBJ1-2; tentatively, D is TRBD1 (5 bases). The CDR3 sequence is 13 residues long. V dropped 0 bases and J dropped 7 bases, with 9 bases sitting between them. Germline values: CDR1 SGHTA, CDR2 FQGNSA.

This clone was picked up one time. The V call is TRBV28, the J call TRBJ2-7, with 8 positions matching TRBD1. With 6 bases clipped from V and 0 bases from J, the junction kept 4 bases outside the gene matches. This CDR3 has 14 residues. The germline gives CDR1 MDHEN, CDR2 SYDVKM. CDR3 sequence (DNA): TGTGCCAGCAGAGACACAGGGGGCTCCTACGAGCAGTACTTC. This sequence encodes CASRDTGGSYEQYF.

V is TRBV2 and J is TRBJ2-1; 7 bases agree with TRBD1. Germline lookup yields CDR1 SNHLY and CDR2 FYNNEI. J was trimmed by 5 bases and V by 7 bases; bases with no gene match: 8. CDR3 length: 14 amino acids. The CDR3 here is CASNQGVMDNEQFF. The CDR3 DNA follows: TGTGCCAGCAATCAGGGGGTTATGGACAATGAGCAGTTCTTC.

The chain links TRBV7-2 to TRBJ1-2; D may be TRBD1 (6 bases). Deletions cut 5 bases from V and 2 bases from J, with 18 bases between. CDR1 and CDR2 (germline): SGHTA, FQGNSA. The CDR3 extends over 16 amino acids. CDR3 in amino acids: CASSPPMTQGNYGYTF. In nucleotides, the CDR3 is TGTGCCAGCAGCCCGCCCATGACTCAGGGGAACTATGGCTACACCTTC.

The chain recombines TRBV28 with TRBJ2-5; D might be TRBD2 (8 bases). Germline V gene lookup returns CDR1 MDHEN and CDR2 SYDVKM. The CDR3 sequence is 14 residues long. V was shortened by 3 bases and J by 5 bases, with 13 bases between the two germline ends. The CDR3 is CASSFPGGGETQYF. CDR3 nucleotide sequence: TGTGCCAGCAGTTTCCCGGGAGGGGGCGAGACCCAGTACTTC.

This clone was counted a single time. This chain joins TRBV19 and TRBJ1-1; 7 bases agree with TRBD1. Per germline, CDR1 LNHDA and CDR2 SQIVND (reference sequence). V lost 3 bases, J lost 4 bases, and 5 bases stayed unmatched. The CDR3 sequence is 14 residues long. CDR3 region: CASSMGGGSTEAFF. The DNA for the CDR3 is TGTGCCAGTAGTATGGGAGGGGGCAGCACTGAAGCTTTCTTT.

The chain has TRBV6-2 or TRBV6-3 and TRBJ2-7; D possibly uses TRBD1 or TRBD2 (5 bases each). The CDR3 has 14 amino acids. The V end was cut by 0 bases, the J end by 3 bases, with 9 bases between. The germline V gene has CDR1 MNHEY and CDR2 SVGEGT. CDR3 loop: CASSYSGGGYEQYF. DNA of the CDR3: TGTGCCAGCAGTTACTCGGGTGGGGGCTACGAGCAGTACTTC.

In its sample, this clone was seen a few times. This chain links TRBV28 with TRBJ1-5; D perhaps matches TRBD1 (5 bases). V lost 5 bases and J lost 3, with 14 bases in between. The length of the CDR3 is 15 residues. The germline CDR1 and CDR2 sequences are MDHEN and SYDVKM. CDR3 in DNA: TGTGCCAGCAGTGTCGACTGGGGCCCCAATCAGCCCCAGCATTTT. It is translated as CASSVDWGPNQPQHF.

This clone was observed once. The genes are TRBV6-5 and TRBJ1-2; 7 nucleotides match TRBD1. The germline gives CDR1 MNHEY, CDR2 SVGAGI. Trimming took 0 bases from V and 5 from J; bases not matched to a gene: 3. This CDR3 has 14 amino acids. In DNA, the CDR3 is TGTGCCAGCAGTTACTCCCGGGACAGATATGGCTACACCTTC. Amino acids: CASSYSRDRYGYTF.

This sequence joins TRBV5-5 and TRBJ2-5; 10 nucleotides match TRBD1. CDR3 length equals 16 residues. Germline V gene lookup returns CDR1 SGHKS and CDR2 YYEKEE (reference sequence). V was pared by 3 bases and J by 2 bases, with 7 bases of the junction left unmatched. As DNA, the CDR3 is TGTGCCAGCAGCTCGCGACAGGGGGCTGAGCAAGAGACCCAGTACTTC. Protein: CASSSRQGAEQETQYF.